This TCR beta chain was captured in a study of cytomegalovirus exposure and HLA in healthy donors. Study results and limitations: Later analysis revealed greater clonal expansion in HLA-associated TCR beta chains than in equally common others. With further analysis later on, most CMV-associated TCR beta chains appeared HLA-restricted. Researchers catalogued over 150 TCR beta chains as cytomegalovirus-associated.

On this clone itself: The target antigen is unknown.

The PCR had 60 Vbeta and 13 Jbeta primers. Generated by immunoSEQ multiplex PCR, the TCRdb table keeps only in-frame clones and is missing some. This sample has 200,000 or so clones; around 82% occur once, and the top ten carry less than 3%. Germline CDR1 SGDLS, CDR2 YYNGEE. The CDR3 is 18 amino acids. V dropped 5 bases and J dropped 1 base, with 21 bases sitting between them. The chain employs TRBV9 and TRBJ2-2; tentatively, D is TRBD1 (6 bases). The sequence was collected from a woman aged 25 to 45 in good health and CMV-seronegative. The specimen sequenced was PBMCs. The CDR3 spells CASSNPSGTRVNTGELFF. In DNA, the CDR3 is TGTGCCAGCAGTAATCCATCCGGGACAAGGGTGAACACCGGGGAGCTGTTTTTT.